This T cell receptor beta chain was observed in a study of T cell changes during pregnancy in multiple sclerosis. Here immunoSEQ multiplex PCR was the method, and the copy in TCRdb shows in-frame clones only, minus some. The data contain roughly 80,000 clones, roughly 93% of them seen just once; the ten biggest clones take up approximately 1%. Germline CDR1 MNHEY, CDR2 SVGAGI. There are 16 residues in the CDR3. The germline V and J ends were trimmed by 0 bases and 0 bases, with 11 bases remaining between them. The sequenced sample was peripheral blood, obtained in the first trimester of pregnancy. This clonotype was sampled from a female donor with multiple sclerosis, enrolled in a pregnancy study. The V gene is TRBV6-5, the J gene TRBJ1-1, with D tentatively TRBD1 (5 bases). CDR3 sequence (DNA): TGTGCCAGCAGTTACTCGCCGGCAGGGCTGAACACTGAAGCTTTCTTT. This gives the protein CASSYSPAGLNTEAFF.